Presented here are 5 T cell receptor beta chains from one specimen sequenced in a study of blood T cell repertoires in COVID-19. Sequencing was performed with immunoSEQ multiplex PCR; in TCRdb, only in-frame clones are kept and a portion is missing. The table lists 150,000 to 200,000 clones, about 86% of them singletons. Sample: peripheral blood. These receptors were obtained from a woman in her seventies with acute or convalescent COVID-19.

This sequence joins TRBV27 and TRBJ2-2; TRBD1 matches 11 bases. Trimming removed 4 bases from V and 6 bases from J; junction bases left unmatched: 1. CDR1 and CDR2 from the germline V gene are MNHEY and SMNVEV (reference sequence). The CDR3 length is 14 residues. The CDR3 loop is CASSWDRGSGELFF. In nucleotides, the CDR3 is TGTGCCAGCAGTTGGGACAGGGGGTCCGGGGAGCTGTTTTTT.

J is TRBJ1-4 and V is TRBV28; the D gene is possibly TRBD1 (5 bases). This CDR3 is 19 amino acids long. V was cut by 4 bases and J by 1 base, with 22 bases left in between. Germline CDR1 reads MDHEN; CDR2 reads SYDVKM. CDR3 amino acids: CASSSFPGRRVGTNEKLFF. The DNA for the CDR3 is TGTGCCAGCAGTTCATTCCCCGGGCGCAGGGTTGGAACTAATGAAAAACTGTTTTTT.

V gene TRBV15 combines with J gene TRBJ1-1; 8 positions agree with TRBD1. The germline V gene has CDR1 LNHNV and CDR2 YYDKDF (reference sequence). J was trimmed by 10 bases and V by 3 bases; bases with no gene match: 7. The CDR3 runs 13 residues. The CDR3 here is CATSSRTGKGAFF. In DNA, the CDR3 is TGTGCCACCAGCAGCCGGACAGGGAAGGGAGCTTTCTTT.

The rearrangement uses TRBV24-1 and TRBJ2-7; 9 positions match TRBD1. Germline V gives CDR1 KGHDR, CDR2 SFDVKD. The CDR3 runs 21 residues. V was pared by 3 bases and J by 0 bases, with 20 bases of the junction left unmatched. The CDR3 nucleotides are TGTGCCACCAGTGATCAGTGTTACTACGGGACAGGGAACCTTAGCTCCTACGAGCAGTACTTC. It specifies CATSDQCYYGTGNLSSYEQYF.

This rearrangement joins TRBV19 to TRBJ1-1; D remains ambiguous. The CDR3 is made up of 16 amino acids. V lost 1 base, J lost 0 bases, and 12 bases lay in between. CDR1 and CDR2 (germline): LNHDA, SQIVND (reference sequence). CDR3 region: CASSIGSAGLNTEAFF. The CDR3 DNA follows: TGTGCCAGTAGTATAGGGAGTGCGGGCCTGAACACTGAAGCTTTCTTT.